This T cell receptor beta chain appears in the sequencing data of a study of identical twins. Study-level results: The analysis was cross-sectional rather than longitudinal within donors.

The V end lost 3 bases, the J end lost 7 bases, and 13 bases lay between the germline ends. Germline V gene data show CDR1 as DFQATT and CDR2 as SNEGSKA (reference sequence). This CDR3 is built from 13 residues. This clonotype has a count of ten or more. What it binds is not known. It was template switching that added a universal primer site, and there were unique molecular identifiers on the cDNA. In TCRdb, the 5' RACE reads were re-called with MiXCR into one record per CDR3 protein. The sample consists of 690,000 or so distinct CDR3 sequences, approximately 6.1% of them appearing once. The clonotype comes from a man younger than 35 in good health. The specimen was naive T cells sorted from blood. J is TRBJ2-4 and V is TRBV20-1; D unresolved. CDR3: CSASPGVQNIQYF. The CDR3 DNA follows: TGCAGTGCTAGCCCCGGAGTTCAGAACATTCAGTACTTC.